This is a list of T cell receptor beta chains from one sample in a study of T-cell reconstitution after alpha-beta-depleted transplantation in children. TCRdb used MiXCR to reprocess the PCR reads, holding one entry per CDR3 protein. The sample yields approximately 500,000 distinct CDR3 sequences, about 11% seen once. The sequencing used PBMCs, collected before TCRalphabeta/CD19-depleted stem cell transplant. The receptors derive from a child aged 2 to 10 with inherited bone marrow failure, due to receive a stem cell transplant. Each CDR3 is given with its conserved first and last residue. A D gene is named only where the DNA matches it firmly. Some rows mark clone size as missing; the rest say once, few, many or name a class of expanded clone.

many,-,TRBV29-1,TRBJ2-7,CSVEGLANYEQYF,TGCAGCGTTGAAGGGCTAGCGAACTACGAGCAGTACTTC
many,-,TRBV27,TRBJ2-7,CASLTYHGGGIGEQYF,TGTGCCAGCCTAACCTACCATGGCGGCGGGATAGGCGAGCAGTACTTC
many,-,TRBV29-1,TRBJ2-1,CSVEDVGARRNEQFF,TGCAGCGTTGAAGATGTGGGGGCGCGGCGGAATGAGCAGTTCTTC
-,TRBD1,TRBV9,TRBJ2-7,CASSPGQGYDQYF,TGTGCCAGCAGTCCGGGACAGGGGTACGACCAGTACTTC
-,TRBD2,TRBV3-1,TRBJ2-1,CASTPLRLAVSYNEQFF,TGTGCCAGCACCCCCCTAAGACTAGCGGTTTCCTACAATGAGCAGTTCTTC
many,-,TRBV7-9,TRBJ2-3,CASSPVLEGTDTQYF,TGTGCCAGCAGCCCGGTATTGGAGGGGACAGATACGCAGTATTTT
many,-,TRBV27,TRBJ2-7,CASSAPSSYEQYF,TGTGCCAGCAGCGCGCCGAGTTCCTACGAGCAGTACTTC
few,-,TRBV3-1,TRBJ1-2,CASSQDPVSTSGYTF,TGTGCCAGCAGCCAAGATCCAGTCTCTACGAGTGGCTACACCTTC
many,TRBD1,TRBV2,TRBJ2-5,CATGSTIETQYF,TGTGCGACAGGGTCTACGATAGAGACCCAGTACTTC
many,TRBD2,TRBV4-3,TRBJ2-1,CASSQDSGGTVGEQFF,TGCGCCAGCAGCCAAGATTCGGGAGGCACTGTCGGTGAGCAGTTCTTC
many,TRBD1,TRBV18,TRBJ1-4,CASSRDRHEKLFF,TGTGCCAGCTCACGGGACAGACATGAAAAACTGTTTTTT
many,-,TRBV7-2,TRBJ1-4,CASSLGPQGFNEKLFF,TGTGCCAGCAGCTTAGGTCCCCAGGGCTTTAATGAAAAACTGTTTTTT
-,-,TRBV12-5,TRBJ2-4,CASGVAGGLNIQYF,TGTGCTAGTGGTGTAGCCGGCGGACTAAACATTCAGTACTTC
-,-,TRBV4-3,TRBJ1-5,CASSQDILGPNQPQHF,TGCGCCAGCAGCCAAGATATATTGGGCCCCAATCAGCCCCAGCATTTT
many,-,TRBV7-2,TRBJ2-7,CASSLGVLVPNEQYF,TGTGCCAGCAGCTTAGGGGTCCTAGTACCTAACGAGCAGTACTTC
many,-,TRBV7-9,TRBJ2-1,CASSSYSGRTHNEQFF,TGTGCCAGCAGCTCCTATAGCGGCCGGACTCACAATGAGCAGTTCTTC
many,TRBD1,TRBV27,TRBJ2-7,CASSNRGSYEQYF,TGTGCCAGCAGCAACAGGGGTTCCTACGAGCAGTACTTC
many,-,TRBV20-1,TRBJ2-1,CSARIGGGDEQFF,TGCAGTGCCCGCATCGGAGGGGGCGATGAGCAGTTCTTC
many,-,TRBV9,TRBJ2-1,CASSSWGNEQFF,TGTGCCAGCAGCTCCTGGGGGAATGAGCAGTTCTTC
many,TRBD2,TRBV7-6,TRBJ2-3,CASSPPASGGFTDTQYF,TGTGCCAGCAGCCCCCCGGCTAGCGGGGGGTTCACAGATACGCAGTATTTT
many,-,TRBV6-5,TRBJ1-6,CASSYLRSPLHF,TGTGCCAGCAGTTACCTTCGTTCACCCCTCCACTTT
many,TRBD2,TRBV20-1,TRBJ2-5,CSARVAGGEETQYF,TGCAGTGCTAGAGTAGCGGGAGGGGAGGAGACCCAGTACTTC
few,-,TRBV3-1,TRBJ2-5,CASSPHMAAAQETQYF,TGTGCCAGCAGCCCGCATATGGCAGCAGCGCAAGAGACCCAGTACTTC
many,-,TRBV27,TRBJ2-7,CASSPHRISYEQYF,TGTGCCAGCAGTCCCCACAGGATTTCCTACGAGCAGTACTTC
many,TRBD2,TRBV12-3/TRBV12-4,TRBJ2-7,CASSKLAGVDEQYF,TGTGCCAGCAGCAAACTAGCGGGAGTTGACGAGCAGTACTTC
many,-,TRBV29-1,TRBJ2-7,CSVDRRPGARGSYEQYF,TGCAGCGTTGACCGGAGACCGGGAGCTAGAGGTTCCTACGAGCAGTACTTC
many,TRBD1,TRBV5-1,TRBJ1-1,CASSFTGGTEAFF,TGCGCCAGCAGCTTCACAGGGGGAACTGAAGCTTTCTTT
-,-,TRBV24-1,TRBJ2-5,CATSDRYSPEETQYF,TGTGCCACCAGTGATCGGTACAGTCCAGAAGAGACCCAGTACTTC
many,-,TRBV20-1,TRBJ2-5,CSARGHDQETQYF,TGCAGTGCCCGGGGCCACGACCAAGAGACCCAGTACTTC
many,TRBD2,TRBV29-1,TRBJ2-2,CSVGSSGYTGELFF,TGCAGCGTTGGGTCTAGCGGGTACACCGGGGAGCTGTTTTTT
many,TRBD1,TRBV18,TRBJ2-7,CASSPPTGVYEQYF,TGTGCCAGCTCACCACCAACAGGGGTATACGAGCAGTACTTC
many,TRBD2,TRBV28,TRBJ2-1,CASPSDSGRGGNEQFF,TGTGCCAGCCCGTCTGATAGCGGGAGAGGGGGCAATGAGCAGTTCTTC
few,-,TRBV10-3,TRBJ2-1,CAISERGGGASYNEQFF,TGTGCCATCAGTGAGCGGGGTGGGGGCGCCTCCTACAATGAGCAGTTCTTC
many,TRBD2,TRBV6-2/TRBV6-3,TRBJ2-6,CASSEAGLRSGANVLTF,TGTGCCAGCAGCGAAGCGGGACTCCGCTCTGGGGCCAACGTCCTGACTTTC
many,TRBD1,TRBV29-1,TRBJ2-5,CSVGDRGQTQYF,TGCAGCGTCGGCGACAGGGGCCAGACCCAGTACTTC
many,-,TRBV20-1,TRBJ2-7,CSARWTPPNYEQYF,TGCAGTGCTAGGTGGACCCCCCCAAACTACGAGCAGTACTTC
few,-,TRBV25-1,TRBJ2-1,CASSDLTSRRHNEQFF,TGTGCCAGCAGTGACCTCACGAGCCGACGTCACAATGAGCAGTTCTTC
-,-,TRBV7-2,TRBJ1-5,CASSLASRPNQPQHF,TGTGCCAGCAGCTTAGCTTCCAGGCCCAATCAGCCCCAGCATTTT
-,TRBD2,TRBV24-1,TRBJ2-1,CATSDASGYNEQFF,TGTGCCACCAGTGATGCTAGCGGGTACAATGAGCAGTTCTTC
few,-,TRBV24-1,TRBJ1-1,CATSDGANTEAFF,TGTGCCACCAGTGATGGCGCAAACACTGAAGCTTTCTTT
few,-,TRBV4-3,TRBJ2-1,CASSQDKSYNEQFF,TGCGCCAGCAGCCAAGACAAATCCTACAATGAGCAGTTCTTC
-,TRBD2,TRBV6-2/TRBV6-3,TRBJ2-4,CASSYPTSGINIQYF,TGTGCCAGCAGTTACCCAACTAGCGGGATAAACATTCAGTACTTC
many,TRBD1,TRBV28,TRBJ2-7,CASSLVSGTGASYEQYF,TGTGCCAGCAGTTTAGTATCTGGGACAGGGGCTTCCTACGAGCAGTACTTC
many,-,TRBV7-2,TRBJ1-5,CASSLVGISNQPQHF,TGTGCCAGCAGCTTAGTCGGGATTAGCAATCAGCCCCAGCATTTT
many,-,TRBV6-5,TRBJ1-6,CASSRGGGLDSPLHF,TGTGCCAGCAGCCGGGGTGGGGGGCTGGATTCACCCCTCCACTTT
few,TRBD2,TRBV7-9,TRBJ2-7,CASSLIASGSYEQYF,TGTGCCAGCAGCTTAATCGCTAGCGGGAGCTACGAGCAGTACTTC
many,-,TRBV27,TRBJ2-3,CASRAGGDTQYF,TGTGCCAGCAGGGCTGGTGGAGATACGCAGTATTTT
many,-,TRBV10-3,TRBJ2-5,CAIGHTTKETQYF,TGTGCCATCGGGCACACCACGAAAGAGACCCAGTACTTC
many,-,TRBV3-1,TRBJ2-5,CASSQDFILERQTQYF,TGTGCCAGCAGCCAAGATTTTATACTGGAGCGACAGACCCAGTACTTC
many,TRBD2,TRBV20-1,TRBJ2-1,CSARDHTTTSGSRDEQFF,TGCAGTGCTAGAGATCACACAACGACTAGCGGGAGCCGCGATGAGCAGTTCTTC
few,-,TRBV18,TRBJ1-2,CASSPPGGGYGYTF,TGTGCCAGCTCACCCCCCGGGGGGGGCTATGGCTACACCTTC
many,-,TRBV12-3/TRBV12-4,TRBJ2-1,CASLSWMGHNEQFF,TGTGCCAGCTTGTCGTGGATGGGGCACAATGAGCAGTTCTTC
many,-,TRBV27,TRBJ2-3,CASSLEGRDTQYF,TGTGCCAGCAGTTTAGAAGGACGGGATACGCAGTATTTT
many,-,TRBV29-1,TRBJ1-5,CSVRTGSGNQPQHF,TGCAGCGTTCGAACAGGGTCGGGCAATCAGCCCCAGCATTTT
-,-,TRBV3-1,TRBJ2-2,CASSRTATGELFF,TGTGCCAGCAGCCGGACAGCGACCGGGGAGCTGTTTTTT
-,TRBD2,TRBV27,TRBJ2-3,CASSSGLAGVTDTQYF,TGTGCCAGCAGTTCGGGACTAGCGGGAGTAACAGATACGCAGTATTTT
many,TRBD1,TRBV10-3,TRBJ2-3,CAISESGQGSDTQYF,TGTGCCATCAGTGAGTCGGGACAGGGATCAGATACGCAGTATTTT